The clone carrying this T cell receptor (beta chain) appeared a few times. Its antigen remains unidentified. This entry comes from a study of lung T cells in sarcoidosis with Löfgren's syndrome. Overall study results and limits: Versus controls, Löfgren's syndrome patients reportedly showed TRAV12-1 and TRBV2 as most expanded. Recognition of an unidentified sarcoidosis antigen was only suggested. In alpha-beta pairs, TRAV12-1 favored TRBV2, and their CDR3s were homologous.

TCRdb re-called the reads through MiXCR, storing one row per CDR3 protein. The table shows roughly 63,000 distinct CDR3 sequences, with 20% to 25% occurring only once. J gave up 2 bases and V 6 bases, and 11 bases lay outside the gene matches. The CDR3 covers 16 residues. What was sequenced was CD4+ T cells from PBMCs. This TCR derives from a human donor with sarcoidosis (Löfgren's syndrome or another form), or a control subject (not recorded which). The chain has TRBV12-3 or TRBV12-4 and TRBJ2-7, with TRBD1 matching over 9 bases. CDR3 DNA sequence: TGTGCCAGCAGGCCTTCCCCGGGACAGGGACCCTACGAGCAGTACTTC. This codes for CASRPSPGQGPYEQYF.